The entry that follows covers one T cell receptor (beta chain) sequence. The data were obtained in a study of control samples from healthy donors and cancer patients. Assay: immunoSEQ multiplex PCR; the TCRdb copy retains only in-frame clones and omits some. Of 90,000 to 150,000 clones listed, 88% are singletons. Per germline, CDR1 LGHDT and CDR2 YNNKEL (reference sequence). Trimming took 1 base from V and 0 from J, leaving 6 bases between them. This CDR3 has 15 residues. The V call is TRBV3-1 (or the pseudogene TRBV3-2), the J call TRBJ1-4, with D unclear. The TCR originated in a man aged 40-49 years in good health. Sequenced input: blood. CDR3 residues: CASSQGLATNEKLFF. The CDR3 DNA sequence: TGTGCCAGCAGCCAAGGACTAGCAACTAATGAAAAACTGTTTTTT.